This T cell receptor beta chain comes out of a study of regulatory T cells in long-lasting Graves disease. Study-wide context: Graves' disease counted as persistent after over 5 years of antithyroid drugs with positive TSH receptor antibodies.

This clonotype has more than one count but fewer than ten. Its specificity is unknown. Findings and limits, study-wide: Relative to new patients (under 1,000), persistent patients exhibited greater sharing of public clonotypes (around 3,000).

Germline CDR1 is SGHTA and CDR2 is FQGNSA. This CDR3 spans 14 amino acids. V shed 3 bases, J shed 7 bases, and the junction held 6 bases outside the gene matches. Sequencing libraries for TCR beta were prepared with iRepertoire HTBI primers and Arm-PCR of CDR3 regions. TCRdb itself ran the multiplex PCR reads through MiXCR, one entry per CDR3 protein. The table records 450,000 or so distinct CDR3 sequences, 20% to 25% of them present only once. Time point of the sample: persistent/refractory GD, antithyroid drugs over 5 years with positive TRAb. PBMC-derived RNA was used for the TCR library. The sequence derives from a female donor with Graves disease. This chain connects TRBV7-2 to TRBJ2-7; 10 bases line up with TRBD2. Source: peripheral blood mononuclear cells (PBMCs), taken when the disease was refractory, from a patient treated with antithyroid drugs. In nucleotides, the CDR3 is TGTGCCAGCAGCTTGACTAGCGGGCCCTGGGAGCAGTACTTC. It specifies CASSLTSGPWEQYF.